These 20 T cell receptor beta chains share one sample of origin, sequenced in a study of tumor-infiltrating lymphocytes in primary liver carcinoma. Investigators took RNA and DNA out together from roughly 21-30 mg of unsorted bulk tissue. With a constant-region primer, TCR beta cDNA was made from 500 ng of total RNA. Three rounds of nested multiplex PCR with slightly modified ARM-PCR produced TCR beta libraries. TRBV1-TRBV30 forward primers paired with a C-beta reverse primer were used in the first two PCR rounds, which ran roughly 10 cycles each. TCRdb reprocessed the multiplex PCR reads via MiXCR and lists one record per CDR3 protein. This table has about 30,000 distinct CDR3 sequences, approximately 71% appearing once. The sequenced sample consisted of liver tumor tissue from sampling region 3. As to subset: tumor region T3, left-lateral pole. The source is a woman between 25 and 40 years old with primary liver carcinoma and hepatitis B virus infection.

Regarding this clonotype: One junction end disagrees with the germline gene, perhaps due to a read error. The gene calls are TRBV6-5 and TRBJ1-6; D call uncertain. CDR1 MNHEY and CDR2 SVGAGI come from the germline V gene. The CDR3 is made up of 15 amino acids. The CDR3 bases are TGTACCAGCATGGAAAGGACTGCCCCCCTTTCACCCCTCCACTTT. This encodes CTSMERTAPLSPLHF.

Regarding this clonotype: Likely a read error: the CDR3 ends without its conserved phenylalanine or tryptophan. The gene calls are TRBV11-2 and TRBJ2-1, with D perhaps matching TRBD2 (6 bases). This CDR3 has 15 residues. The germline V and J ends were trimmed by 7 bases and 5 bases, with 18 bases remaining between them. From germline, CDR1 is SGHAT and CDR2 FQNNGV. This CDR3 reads CASNWASVFNNEQFL. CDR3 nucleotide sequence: TGTGCCAGCAACTGGGCTAGCGTGTTTAACAATGAGCAGTTCCTC.

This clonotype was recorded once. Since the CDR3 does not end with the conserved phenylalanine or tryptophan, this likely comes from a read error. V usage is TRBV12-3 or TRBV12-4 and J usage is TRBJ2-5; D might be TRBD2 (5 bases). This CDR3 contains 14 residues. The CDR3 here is CARSYPDSQEAQYL. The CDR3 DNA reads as TGTGCCAGGAGTTACCCGGACTCCCAAGAGGCCCAGTACTTA.

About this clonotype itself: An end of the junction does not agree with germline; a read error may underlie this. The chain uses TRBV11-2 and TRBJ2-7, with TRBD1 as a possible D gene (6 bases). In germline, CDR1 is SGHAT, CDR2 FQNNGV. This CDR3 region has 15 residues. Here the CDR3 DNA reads TGTGCCAGCAGATCCACGGACAGTGGCCCCTACGTGCAGTACTTC. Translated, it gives CASRSTDSGPYVQYF.

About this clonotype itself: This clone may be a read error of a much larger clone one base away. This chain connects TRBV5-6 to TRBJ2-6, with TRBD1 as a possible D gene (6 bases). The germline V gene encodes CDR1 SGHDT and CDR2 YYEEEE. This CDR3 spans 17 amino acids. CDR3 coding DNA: TGTGTCAGCGTTCTTTTAGGACAGATCTCTGGGGCCAACGTCCTGACTTTC. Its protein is CVSVLLGQISGANVLTF.

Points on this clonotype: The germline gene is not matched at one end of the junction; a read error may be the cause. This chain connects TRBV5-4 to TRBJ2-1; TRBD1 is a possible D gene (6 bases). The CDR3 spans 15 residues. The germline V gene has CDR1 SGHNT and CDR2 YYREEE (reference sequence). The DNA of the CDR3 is TGTGCCAGCAACCTGATCCTGGGGGCCTACAATGAGCAGCTCTTC. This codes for CASNLILGAYNEQLF.

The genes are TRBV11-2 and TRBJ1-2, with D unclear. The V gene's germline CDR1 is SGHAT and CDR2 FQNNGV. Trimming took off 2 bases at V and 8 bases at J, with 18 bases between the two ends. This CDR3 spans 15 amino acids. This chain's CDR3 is CASSLNGVAGRGYTF. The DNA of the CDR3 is TGTGCCAGCAGCTTAAATGGGGTGGCGGGGAGAGGCTACACCTTC.

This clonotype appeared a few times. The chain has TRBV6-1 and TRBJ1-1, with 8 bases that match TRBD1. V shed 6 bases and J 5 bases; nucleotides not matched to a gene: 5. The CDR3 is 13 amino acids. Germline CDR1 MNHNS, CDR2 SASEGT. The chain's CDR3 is CASRDTGGTEAFF. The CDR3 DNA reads TGTGCCAGCAGAGATACAGGGGGTACTGAAGCTTTCTTT.

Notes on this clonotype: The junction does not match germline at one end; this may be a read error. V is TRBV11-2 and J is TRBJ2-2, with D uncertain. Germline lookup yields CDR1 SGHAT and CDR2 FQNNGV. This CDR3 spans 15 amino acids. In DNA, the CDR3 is TGTGCCAGCAGCTGGGTGGGGTCCTTCTCCGGAGAGCTGTTTTTT. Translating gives CASSWVGSFSGELFF. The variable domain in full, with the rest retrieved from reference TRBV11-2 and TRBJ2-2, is EAGVAQSPRYKIIEKRQSVAFWCNPISGHATLYWYQQILGQGPKLLIQFQNNGVVDDSQLPKDRFSAERLKGVDSTLKIQPAKLEDSAVYLCASSWVGSFSGELFFGEGSRLTVL.

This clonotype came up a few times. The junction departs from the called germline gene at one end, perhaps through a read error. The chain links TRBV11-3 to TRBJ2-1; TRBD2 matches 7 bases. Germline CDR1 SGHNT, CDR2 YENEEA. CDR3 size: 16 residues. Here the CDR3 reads CAISLGGGLGRNEHFF. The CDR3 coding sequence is TGTGCCATCAGCTTAGGTGGCGGACTAGGGCGAAATGAGCATTTCTTC.

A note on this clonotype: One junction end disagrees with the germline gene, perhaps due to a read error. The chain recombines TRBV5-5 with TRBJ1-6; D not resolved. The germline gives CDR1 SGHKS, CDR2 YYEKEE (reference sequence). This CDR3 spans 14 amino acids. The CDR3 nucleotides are TGTGCCAGTAGCTCGGCCGTCAGTAATTCACCCCTCCACTTT. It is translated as CASSSAVSNSPLHF.

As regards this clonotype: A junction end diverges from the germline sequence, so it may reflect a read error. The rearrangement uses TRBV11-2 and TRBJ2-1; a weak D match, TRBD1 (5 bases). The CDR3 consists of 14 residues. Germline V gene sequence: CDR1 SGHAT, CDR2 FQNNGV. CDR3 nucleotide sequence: TGTGCCAGCAGCCATCGAGAGACAGCCAATGAGCAATTCTTC. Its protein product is CASSHRETANEQFF. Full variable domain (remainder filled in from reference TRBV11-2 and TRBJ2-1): EAGVAQSPRYKIIEKRQSVAFWCNPISGHATLYWYQQILGQGPKLLIQFQNNGVVDDSQLPKDRFSAERLKGVDSTLKIQPAKLEDSAVYLCASSHRETANEQFFGPGTRLTVL.

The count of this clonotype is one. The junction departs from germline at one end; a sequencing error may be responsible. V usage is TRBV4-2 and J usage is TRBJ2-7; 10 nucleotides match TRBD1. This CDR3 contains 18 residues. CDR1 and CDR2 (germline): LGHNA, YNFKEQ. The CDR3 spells CASSQKHLGQGGPREQCF. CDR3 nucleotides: TGTGCCAGCAGCCAGAAACACCTAGGACAGGGGGGACCGCGCGAACAGTGCTTC.

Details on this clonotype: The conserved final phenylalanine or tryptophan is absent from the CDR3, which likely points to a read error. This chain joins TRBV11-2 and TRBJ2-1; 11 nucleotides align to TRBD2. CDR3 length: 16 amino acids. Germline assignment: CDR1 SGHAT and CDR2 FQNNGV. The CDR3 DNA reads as TGCGCCAGCAGCCGGTGGACTAGCGGGTTAGAAAACGAGCAGTTCTTA. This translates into CASSRWTSGLENEQFL.

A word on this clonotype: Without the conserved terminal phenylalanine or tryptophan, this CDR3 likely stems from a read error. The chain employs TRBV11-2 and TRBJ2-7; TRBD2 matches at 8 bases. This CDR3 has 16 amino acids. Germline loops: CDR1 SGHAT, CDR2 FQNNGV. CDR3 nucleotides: TGTGCAAGCGCGACTCCTGGGCGGGAGGCAAGGGGGGAGCAGTACTTA. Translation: CASATPGREARGEQYL.

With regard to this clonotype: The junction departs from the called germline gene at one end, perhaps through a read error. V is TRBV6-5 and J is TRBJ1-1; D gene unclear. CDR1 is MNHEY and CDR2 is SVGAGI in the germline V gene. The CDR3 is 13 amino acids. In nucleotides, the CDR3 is TGTGGCATCACTGAGGGAACTTACACTGAAGCTCTCTTT. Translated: CGITEGTYTEALF.

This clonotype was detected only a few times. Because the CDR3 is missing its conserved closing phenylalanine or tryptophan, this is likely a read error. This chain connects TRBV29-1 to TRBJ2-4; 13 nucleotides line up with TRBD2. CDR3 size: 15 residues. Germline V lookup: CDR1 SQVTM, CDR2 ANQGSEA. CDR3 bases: TGCAGAGTTGACGGACTAGCGGGAGAAGTGAGCATTCAGTACCTC. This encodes CRVDGLAGEVSIQYL.

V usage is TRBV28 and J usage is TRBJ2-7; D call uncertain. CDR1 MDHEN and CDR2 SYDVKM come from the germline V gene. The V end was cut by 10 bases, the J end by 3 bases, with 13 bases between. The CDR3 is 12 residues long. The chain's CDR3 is CAIGDSFYEQYF. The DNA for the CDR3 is TGTGCCATCGGCGACTCCTTCTACGAGCAGTACTTC.

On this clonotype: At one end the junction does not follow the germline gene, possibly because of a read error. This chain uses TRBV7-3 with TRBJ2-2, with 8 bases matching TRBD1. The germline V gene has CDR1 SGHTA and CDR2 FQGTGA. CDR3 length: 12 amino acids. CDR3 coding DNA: TGTGCCAGGAGCCCAGGGGGCGGGGAACTGTTTTTT. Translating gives CARSPGGGELFF.

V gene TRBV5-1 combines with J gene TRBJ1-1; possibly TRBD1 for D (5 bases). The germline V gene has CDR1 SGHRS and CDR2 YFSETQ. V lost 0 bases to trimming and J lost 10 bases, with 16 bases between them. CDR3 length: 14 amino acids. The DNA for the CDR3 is TGCGCCAGCAGCTTGGGCACAGCTAACACAGGAGCTTTCTTT. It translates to CASSLGTANTGAFF.